Each of the 14 T cell receptor beta chains below was sequenced from the same sample in a study of early T cells in non-severe SARS-CoV-2 infection. TCRdb re-analysed the 5' RACE reads in MiXCR, keeping a single row per CDR3 protein. The repertoire includes 59,000 or so distinct CDR3 sequences, roughly 12% of them detected once, and over 1.3% sits in the top ten. Sample: whole blood, taken at baseline. Receptor source: an adult who was a healthcare worker with PCR-confirmed SARS-CoV-2 infection or an uninfected control (not recorded which).

This clonotype appeared a few times. V is TRBV2 and J is TRBJ1-6, with 10 bases identical to TRBD1. V lost 3 bases and J lost 9; bases outside the gene matches: 17. The V gene's germline CDR1 is SNHLY and CDR2 FYNNEI. The CDR3 totals 19 residues. CDR3 sequence reads: CASSDRLGTGVFTSSPLHF. CDR3 DNA sequence: TGTGCCAGCAGTGATCGCCTAGGGACAGGGGTCTTTACAAGTTCACCCCTCCACTTT.

The chain combines TRBV20-1 with TRBJ2-5; D not resolved. CDR1 DFQATT and CDR2 SNEGSKA come from the germline V gene (reference sequence). The V end was cut by 4 bases, the J end by 10 bases, with 10 bases between. The CDR3 totals 10 residues. The DNA for the CDR3 is TGCAGTGCTACCCTCGTCGACCAGTACTTC. It is translated as CSATLVDQYF.

This clonotype occurred many times. The chain uses TRBV4-2 and TRBJ1-1; no definite D call. The CDR3 has 15 residues. CDR1 and CDR2 from the germline V gene are LGHNA and YNFKEQ. V was shortened by 0 bases and J by 1 base, with 9 bases between the two germline ends. CDR3 amino acids: CASSQDSYENTEAFF. CDR3 coding DNA: TGTGCCAGCAGCCAAGATTCGTACGAGAACACTGAAGCTTTCTTT.

V gene TRBV10-3 combines with J gene TRBJ2-3; D gene unclear. Trimming removed 4 bases at V and 3 bases at J, with 17 bases between. In germline, CDR1 is ENHRY, CDR2 SYGVKD. This CDR3 has 16 residues. The CDR3 DNA is TGTGCCATCAGTGCTAATGGTCCTACCCTTACAGATACGCAGTATTTT. It yields the protein CAISANGPTLTDTQYF.

There are a few counts of this clonotype. The chain combines TRBV28 with TRBJ2-1; TRBD1 agrees at 8 bases. The CDR3 is 14 residues long. Germline CDR1 MDHEN, CDR2 SYDVKM. Losses at the gene ends were 6 bases for V and 8 bases for J; bases not matched to a gene: 9. The CDR3 spells CASRTYRGKDEQFF. CDR3 in DNA: TGTGCCAGCAGGACCTACAGGGGGAAGGATGAGCAGTTCTTC.

This clonotype occurred many times. The chain carries TRBV12-3 or TRBV12-4 and TRBJ2-3, with TRBD2 identical over 7 bases. The ends lost 4 bases at V and 1 base at J; junction bases unmatched: 5. The CDR3 has 15 residues. The CDR3 region has the DNA TGTGCCAGCAGTTCGACTAGCCCGGGCACAGATACGCAGTATTTT. Translation gives CASSSTSPGTDTQYF.

The chain carries TRBV7-9 and TRBJ1-1; no firm D call. Germline V gene sequence: CDR1 SEHNR, CDR2 FQNEAQ (reference sequence). V was pared by 5 bases and J by 6 bases, with 10 bases between. This CDR3 is 12 amino acids long. CDR3 DNA sequence: TGTGCCAGCAGCATAGGACTTCCTGAAGCTTTCTTT. Protein sequence: CASSIGLPEAFF.

This clonotype was picked up many times. The V gene is TRBV7-6, the J gene TRBJ2-3, with D hard to call. The CDR3 sequence is 14 residues long. V shed 1 base and J shed 2 bases, with 7 bases lying between them. Per germline, CDR1 SGHVS and CDR2 FNYEAQ. CDR3 DNA: TGTGCCAGCAGCTTAGAACGGGTCACAGATACGCAGTATTTT. Translation: CASSLERVTDTQYF. Looking up the rest from reference TRBV7-6 and TRBJ2-3 gives the full variable domain: GAGVSQSPRYKVTKRGQDVALRCDPISGHVSLYWYRQALGQGPEFLTYFNYEAQQDKSGLPNDRFSAERPEGSISTLTIQRTEQRDSAMYRCASSLERVTDTQYFGPGTRLTVL.

This clonotype has a count of ten or more. The rearrangement links TRBV7-2 to TRBJ2-2; 9 bases align to TRBD1. From germline, CDR1 is SGHTA and CDR2 FQGNSA. CDR3 length: 15 amino acids. The V and J ends lost 10 bases and 6 bases, in that order; junction bases with no gene match: 12. As DNA, the CDR3 is TGTGCCACCTTACGGGGACAGGGAGGTGCCGGGGAGCTGTTTTTT. This codes for CATLRGQGGAGELFF.

The table lists this clonotype with a few counts. The V and J genes are TRBV18 and TRBJ2-7; D remains unclear. V was trimmed by 2 bases and J by 2 bases, leaving 10 bases between them. The germline gives CDR1 KGHSH, CDR2 LQKENI. This CDR3 comprises 14 residues. The CDR3 protein is CASSPVPGPYEQYF. In nucleotides, the CDR3 is TGTGCCAGCTCACCAGTACCCGGCCCCTACGAGCAGTACTTC.

DNA of the CDR3: TGCAGCGTTGAATACGGGGCCGATTACACTGAAGCTTTCTTT. Encoded protein: CSVEYGADYTEAFF. This chain joins TRBV29-1 and TRBJ1-1; D might be TRBD1 (5 bases). This CDR3 contains 14 residues. Trimming stripped 2 bases from V and 3 bases from J, with 13 bases between. Germline CDR1 is SQVTM and CDR2 is ANQGSEA. Based on the CDR3 plus reference TRBV29-1 and TRBJ1-1, the full variable domain is SAVISQKPSRDICQRGTSLTIQCQVDSQVTMMFWYRQQPGQSLTLIATANQGSEATYESGFVIDKFPISRPNLTFSTLTVSNMSPEDSSIYLCSVEYGADYTEAFFGQGTRLTVV.

This clonotype appeared many times. J is TRBJ2-5 and V is TRBV7-9; 8 nucleotides align to TRBD1. Trimming took 5 bases from V and 1 from J; bases not matched to a gene: 12. This CDR3 has 17 residues. CDR1 is SEHNR and CDR2 is FQNEAQ in the germline V gene (reference sequence). The CDR3 region has the DNA TGTGCCAGCAGCCCGAGGAGGGGACAGGATTCCCAAGAGACCCAGTACTTC. Protein sequence: CASSPRRGQDSQETQYF.

This chain joins TRBV28 and TRBJ2-7; unclear D gene. Per germline, CDR1 MDHEN and CDR2 SYDVKM. V lost 1 base, J lost 5 bases, and 9 bases lay in between. The length of the CDR3 is 13 residues. The chain's CDR3 is CASSLSAVHEQYF. The CDR3 DNA is TGTGCCAGCAGTTTATCCGCAGTTCACGAGCAGTACTTC. The variable domain in full, completed from reference TRBV28 and TRBJ2-7, reads DVKVTQSSRYLVKRTGEKVFLECVQDMDHENMFWYRQDPGLGLRLIYFSYDVKMKEKGDIPEGYSVSREKKERFSLILESASTNQTSMYLCASSLSAVHEQYFGPGTRLTVT.

This clonotype was detected a few times. The chain couples TRBV7-2 to TRBJ2-5; TRBD2 is a possible D gene (6 bases). The CDR3 length is 14 residues. V was cut by 2 bases and J by 5 bases, with 12 bases left in between. CDR1 and CDR2 (germline): SGHTA, FQGNSA. The CDR3 sequence is CASSLLAVGETQYF. DNA for the CDR3: TGTGCCAGCAGCTTATTAGCGGTCGGGGAGACCCAGTACTTC.